This T cell receptor beta chain was captured by sequencing in a study of blood T cell repertoires in COVID-19. On the study more broadly: The United States, Italy and Spain were the sources of the acute and convalescent COVID-19 samples. T cells, B-cell-depleted T cells, or PBMCs provided the cDNA or gDNA that served as material.

In the authors' workflow: Amplified reference gene primers provided the basis for estimating nucleated cell counts. Sequencing was performed with immunoSEQ multiplex PCR; in TCRdb, only in-frame clones are kept and a portion is missing. V, J and clone size reflect that table, while D and trimming were determined from the DNA. The data show some 270,000 clones, with roughly 83% seen just once and approximately 5% held by the top ten. V gave up 6 bases and J gave up 9 bases; unmatched junction bases: 12. Germline CDR1 SGHDN, CDR2 FVKESK. This CDR3 has 16 amino acids. The TCR originated in a woman of 80 years or more with COVID-19, enrolled during active disease. The genes are TRBV14 and TRBJ1-6, with TRBD1 identical over 9 bases. The sample was peripheral blood. This CDR3 reads CASSQRGTGRSSPLHF. The CDR3 coding sequence is TGTGCCAGCAGTCAACGTGGGACAGGGAGAAGTTCACCCCTCCACTTT.